One T cell receptor beta chain is described in this entry. Sequenced by immunoSEQ multiplex PCR; TCRdb stores in-frame clones only, minus some. The data show roughly 68,000 clones, more than 80% seen once. Germline CDR1 is SEHNR and CDR2 is FQNEAQ (reference sequence). V lost 3 bases and J lost 1, with 9 bases in between. This CDR3 is 14 amino acids long. This specimen belongs to a study of OX40 agonist ivuxolimab in advanced cancers. Study in general: Each patient was given ivuxolimab into a vein every 2 weeks, at 0.01 to 10 mg/kg.

The source of this sequence is an adult with an advanced solid tumor such as melanoma, head and neck, liver or kidney cancer. This rearrangement joins TRBV7-9 to TRBJ1-1; perhaps TRBD1 as D (5 bases). The specimen comprised CD4+ or CD8+ T cells sorted from blood, sampled in a trial of the OX40 agonist ivuxolimab. CDR3 loop: CASSFEGTNTEAFF. In nucleotides, the CDR3 is TGTGCCAGCAGCTTTGAGGGGACGAACACTGAAGCTTTCTTT.